A selection of T cell receptor beta chains follows, all from one sample in a study of blood T cell repertoires in COVID-19. Sequencing used immunoSEQ multiplex PCR; TCRdb keeps in-frame clones, though not all of them. The sample comprises about 140,000 clones, around 90% of which are singletons, and more than 2.5% rests with the top ten. The sequenced material came from peripheral blood. All receptors come from a human donor with COVID-19, enrolled during active disease. The donor label of this sample is uncertain. Each CDR3 is given with its conserved first and last residue. The D gene is left open where the match is weak. The listing skips clone size in some rows; elsewhere it reads once, few, many or a size class.

v_gene: TRBV11-3; j_gene: TRBJ2-1; d_gene: .; abundance: .; CDR3nt: TGTGCCAGCAGCTTACTTGGAGGGTCCAATGAGCAGTTCTTC; CDR3aa: CASSLLGGSNEQFF
v_gene: TRBV4-1; j_gene: TRBJ2-5; d_gene: TRBD2; abundance: .; CDR3nt: TGCGCCAGCAGCCAATCTGTGGGGCGGCGGGGGGCCGGCCAAGAGACCCAGTACTTC; CDR3aa: CASSQSVGRRGAGQETQYF
v_gene: TRBV5-1; j_gene: TRBJ2-3; d_gene: TRBD2; abundance: few; CDR3nt: TGCGCCAGCAGCTGGGGACTAAATACAGATACGCAGTATTTT; CDR3aa: CASSWGLNTDTQYF
v_gene: TRBV5-5; j_gene: TRBJ2-3; d_gene: .; abundance: few; CDR3nt: TGTGCCAGCAGCGACCAGCTGGGAGGCGCAGATACGCAGTATTTT; CDR3aa: CASSDQLGGADTQYF
v_gene: TRBV5-5; j_gene: TRBJ1-1; d_gene: .; abundance: .; CDR3nt: TGTGCCAGCAGCTTAGCAGGGGAAGCTTTCTTT; CDR3aa: CASSLAGEAFF
v_gene: TRBV9; j_gene: TRBJ2-1; d_gene: TRBD1; abundance: .; CDR3nt: TGTGCCAGCAGCTATGGACAGGGAACGTTTAATGAGCAGTTCTTC; CDR3aa: CASSYGQGTFNEQFF
v_gene: TRBV7-9; j_gene: TRBJ2-7; d_gene: .; abundance: .; CDR3nt: TGTGCCAGCAGCCGGTGGGCAGGGAACGAGCAGTACTTC; CDR3aa: CASSRWAGNEQYF
v_gene: TRBV5-6; j_gene: TRBJ1-2; d_gene: TRBD1; abundance: .; CDR3nt: TGTGCCAGCAGCTTGGGTCAGGGGGATGGCTACACCTTC; CDR3aa: CASSLGQGDGYTF
v_gene: TRBV18; j_gene: TRBJ1-5; d_gene: .; abundance: .; CDR3nt: TGTGCCAGCTCACCACGGAGAGGCAATCAGCCCCAGCATTTT; CDR3aa: CASSPRRGNQPQHF
v_gene: TRBV5-1; j_gene: TRBJ2-1; d_gene: TRBD2; abundance: .; CDR3nt: TGCGCCAGCAGCCACCCGGGGGGTGGGGAAATGGGTGAGCAGTTCTTC; CDR3aa: CASSHPGGGEMGEQFF
v_gene: TRBV3-1/TRBV3-2; j_gene: TRBJ1-1; d_gene: .; abundance: .; CDR3nt: TGTGCCAGCAGCCAAGATCTAGATACTGAAGCTTTCTTT; CDR3aa: CASSQDLDTEAFF